This T cell receptor (beta chain) stems from a study of memory CD4+ T cells and cytomegalovirus serostatus. Libraries were prepared by immunoSEQ multiplex PCR; TCRdb keeps only in-frame clonotypes and omits some of them. The repertoire has tens of thousands of clones, about 76% of them found once; the top ten carry approximately 0.8%. CDR1 is SGHTA and CDR2 is FQGTGA in the germline V gene. Trimming pared 6 bases from V and 1 base from J, leaving 9 bases between. This CDR3 is built from 13 residues. The sort gate was single viable CD3+CD4+CD8-CD45RO+ cells for memory CD4+ T cells. This chain uses TRBV7-3 with TRBJ1-1, with a tentative D call TRBD1 (5 bases). This receptor was identified in an adult in good health and CMV-seronegative. Sequenced input: memory CD4+ T cells from blood. As DNA, the CDR3 is TGTGCCAGCAGTTACCAGGGGAACACTGAAGCTTTCTTT. The encoded protein is CASSYQGNTEAFF.